This TCR beta chain derives from a study of shared clonotypes between healthy human individuals. Overall study context: Plates per donor: three CD4 naive, three CD4 memory, two CD8 naive, one CD8 memory.

Regarding the study as a whole: Compared with clonotypes that all four donors shared, non-shared clonotypes had lower generation probabilities. Larger estimated richness was generally recorded for naive subsets relative to memory subsets.

With regard to this clone: The target antigen is unknown.

Assay: immunoSEQ multiplex PCR; the TCRdb copy retains only in-frame clones and omits some. The sample shows under 850,000 clones, 55% to 75% of them seen only once. The CDR3 spans 13 residues. The V end lost 7 bases, the J end lost 7 bases, and 13 bases lay between the germline ends. Germline values: CDR1 SEHNR, CDR2 FQNEAQ (reference sequence). This receptor was identified in a woman aged 25 to 39 in good health. This sequence joins TRBV7-9 and TRBJ1-4; D might be TRBD1 (6 bases). Sequencing used memory CD4+ T cells sorted from blood. Subset specified: CD45RA-negative fraction. As DNA, the CDR3 is TGTGCCAGCATAGGGGGGGCAGGTGAAAAACTGTTTTTT. It yields the protein CASIGGAGEKLFF.